This TCR beta chain appears in the sequencing data of a study of T cell responses to AZD1222 COVID-19 vaccine. Study findings and constraints: Across the whole spike, CD4 TCRs peaked at regions 160-218 and 743-854. The sample set comprised mostly white British donors with more females, and clonal diversity was possibly underestimated. AZD1222 recipients seropositive at baseline numbered only five to seven.

Germline CDR1 reads SGHAT; CDR2 reads FQNNGV. Losses at the gene ends were 0 bases for V and 2 bases for J; bases not matched to a gene: 5. This CDR3 spans 16 amino acids. This clone appeared once. Its specificity is not known. Produced via immunoSEQ multiplex PCR; TCRdb's table is partial and in-frame only. The sample has roughly 100,000 clones, approximately 89% seen once; the top ten hold 10%. The J gene is TRBJ2-7, the V gene TRBV11-2; 9 bases agree with TRBD1. This TCR derives from an adult who received the AZD1222 COVID-19 vaccine. The sample was peripheral blood, taken 28 days after the second AZD1222 dose. This CDR3 is CASSLDLGTGTYEQYF. For the CDR3, the DNA is TGTGCCAGCAGCTTAGATTTGGGGACAGGGACCTACGAGCAGTACTTC.